These 12 T cell receptor beta chains originate from one sample sequenced in a study of naive and memory T cell subsets. The beta constant-region primer was an equimolar mix of two oligonucleotides covering TRBC1 and TRBC2. TCRdb fed the UMI-ligation and nested PCR reads into MiXCR, producing one record per CDR3 protein. There are 140,000 to 150,000 distinct CDR3 sequences in the sample; over 15% occur only once, and 0.14% to 0.15% lies in the top ten. Specimen: naive CD4+ T cells from blood. The receptors stem from a human donor in good health.

This chain connects TRBV28 to TRBJ2-7, with TRBD2 matching 9 bases. The CDR3 has 15 amino acids. J was trimmed by 5 bases and V by 6 bases; bases with no gene match: 11. The V gene's germline CDR1 is MDHEN and CDR2 SYDVKM. CDR3 DNA: TGTGCCAGCAGCCATGCCGCCGCGGGGGGGGACGAGCAGTACTTC. It specifies CASSHAAAGGDEQYF.

The genes are TRBV15 and TRBJ2-7, with a weak D call TRBD1 (5 bases). Trimming shortened V by 0 bases and J by 6 bases, and 9 bases separated the two germline ends. Germline CDR1 and CDR2: LNHNV and YYDKDF (reference sequence). The CDR3 is 13 amino acids. CDR3: CATSRDREGEQYF. The CDR3 DNA reads TGTGCCACCAGCAGAGACAGGGAAGGCGAGCAGTACTTC.

This clonotype was seen only a few times. V gene TRBV10-1 combines with J gene TRBJ2-5; 7 bases match TRBD1. This CDR3 is built from 15 residues. The germline CDR1 and CDR2 sequences are WNHNN and SYGVQD (reference sequence). Germline trimming cut 4 bases from V and 1 base from J; bases unmatched to any gene: 6. As DNA, the CDR3 is TGCGCCAGCAGTGCCGGGACAGATAGCCAAGAGACCCAGTACTTC. Translation: CASSAGTDSQETQYF.

This clonotype was counted once. The rearrangement links TRBV12-3 or TRBV12-4 to TRBJ2-1; D is possibly TRBD2 (5 bases). The CDR3 extends over 15 amino acids. The V and J ends lost 7 bases and 2 bases respectively, with 15 bases between them. CDR3: CASTEGRTPYNEQFF. CDR3 DNA sequence: TGTGCCAGCACCGAAGGACGGACTCCCTACAATGAGCAGTTCTTC.

This clonotype occurred a few times. This chain connects TRBV28 to TRBJ1-2; no firm D call. The CDR3 totals 14 residues. V gave up 5 bases and J gave up 4 bases, with 14 bases separating them. Germline V lookup: CDR1 MDHEN, CDR2 SYDVKM. In DNA form, the CDR3 reads TGTGCCAGCAGTACGCCCCCAATTCCCTATGGCTACACCTTC. It is translated as CASSTPPIPYGYTF.

The V gene is TRBV3-1, the J gene TRBJ1-5; tentative D call: TRBD1 (5 bases). From germline, CDR1 is LGHDT and CDR2 YNNKEL (reference sequence). V lost 4 bases and J lost 2, with 9 bases in between. This CDR3 contains 14 residues. The CDR3 sequence is CASSRQYGNQPQHF. The CDR3 DNA sequence: TGTGCCAGCAGCCGACAGTATGGCAATCAGCCCCAGCATTTT.

This chain uses TRBV5-1 with TRBJ2-2; the D gene could be TRBD1 or TRBD2 (5 bases each). This CDR3 comprises 16 residues. With 4 bases removed from V and 0 bases from J, the gap between germline ends came to 13 bases. Looked up from germline, CDR1 is SGHRS and CDR2 is YFSETQ. The DNA of the CDR3 is TGCGCCAGCAGCCCGGGGCCGCCGGCGAACACCGGGGAGCTGTTTTTT. It yields the protein CASSPGPPANTGELFF.

The sample holds a few counts of this clonotype. V usage is TRBV13 and J usage is TRBJ2-4; D ambiguous. Germline lookup yields CDR1 PRHDT and CDR2 FYEKMQ (reference sequence). Trimming took off 5 bases at V and 1 base at J, with 0 bases between the two ends. This CDR3 contains 11 residues. In DNA, the CDR3 is TGTGCCAGCAGCGCCAAAAACATTCAGTACTTC. Amino acids: CASSAKNIQYF.

This chain uses TRBV5-1 with TRBJ2-5; no clear D. V was pared by 2 bases and J by 5 bases, with 13 bases between. Germline V gives CDR1 SGHRS, CDR2 YFSETQ. The CDR3 extends over 14 amino acids. CDR3 protein: CASSFFLDAETQYF. For the CDR3, the DNA is TGCGCCAGCAGCTTCTTCCTAGATGCGGAGACCCAGTACTTC.

This clonotype appeared a few times. This chain joins TRBV20-1 and TRBJ2-3; 8 positions match TRBD2. V was clipped by 0 bases and J by 0 bases; unmatched bases: 2. Germline V CDR1 and CDR2: DFQATT, SNEGSKA (reference sequence). The CDR3 spans 15 residues. This CDR3 is CSARDPSGSTDTQYF. CDR3 DNA sequence: TGCAGTGCTAGAGATCCTAGCGGGAGCACAGATACGCAGTATTTT.

The chain is built from TRBV20-1 and TRBJ2-5, with D perhaps TRBD1 (6 bases). Trimming shortened V by 3 bases and J by 5 bases, and 13 bases separated the two germline ends. Germline values: CDR1 DFQATT, CDR2 SNEGSKA (reference sequence). CDR3 length: 13 residues. CDR3 sequence (DNA): TGCAGTGCTAGCCGGACAGTCGGGGAGACCCAGTACTTC. Translating it yields CSASRTVGETQYF.

The genes are TRBV18 and TRBJ1-2, with 8 bases that match TRBD1. Germline CDR1 is KGHSH and CDR2 is LQKENI. V lost 3 bases to trimming and J lost 8 bases; unmatched junction nucleotides: 5. The CDR3 covers 13 residues. The CDR3 DNA follows: TGTGCCAGCTCACCGACAGGGGCCGACGGCTACACCTTC. Translated: CASSPTGADGYTF.